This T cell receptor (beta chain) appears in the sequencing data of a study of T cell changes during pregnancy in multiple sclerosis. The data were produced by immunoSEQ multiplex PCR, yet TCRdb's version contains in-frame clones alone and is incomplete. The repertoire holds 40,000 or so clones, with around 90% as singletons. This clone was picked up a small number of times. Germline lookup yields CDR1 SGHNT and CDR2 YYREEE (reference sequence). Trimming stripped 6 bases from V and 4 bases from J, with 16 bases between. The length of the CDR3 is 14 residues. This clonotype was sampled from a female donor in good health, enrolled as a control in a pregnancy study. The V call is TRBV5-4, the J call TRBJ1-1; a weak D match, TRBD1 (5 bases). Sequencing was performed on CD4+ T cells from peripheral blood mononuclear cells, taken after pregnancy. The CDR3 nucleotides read TGTGCCAGCACCAGGGATTCGGACGGCACTGAAGCTTTCTTT. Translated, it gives CASTRDSDGTEAFF.